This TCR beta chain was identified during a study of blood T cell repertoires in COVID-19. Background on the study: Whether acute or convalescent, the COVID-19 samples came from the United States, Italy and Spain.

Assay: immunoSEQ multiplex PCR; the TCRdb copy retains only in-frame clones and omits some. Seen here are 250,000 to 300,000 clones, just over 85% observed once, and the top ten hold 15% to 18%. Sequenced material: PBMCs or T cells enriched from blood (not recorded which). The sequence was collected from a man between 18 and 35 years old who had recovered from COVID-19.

The CDR3 region has the DNA TGTGCCAGCAGTGAATTCACGGGGGAGTGGACTGAAGCTTTCTTT. Translation gives CASSEFTGEWTEAFF. The chain carries TRBV25-1 and TRBJ1-1, with D possibly TRBD1 on 5 matching bases. The CDR3 is 15 amino acids. Germline lookup yields CDR1 MGHDK and CDR2 SYGVNS. V gave up 1 base and J gave up 5 bases, with 14 bases separating them.